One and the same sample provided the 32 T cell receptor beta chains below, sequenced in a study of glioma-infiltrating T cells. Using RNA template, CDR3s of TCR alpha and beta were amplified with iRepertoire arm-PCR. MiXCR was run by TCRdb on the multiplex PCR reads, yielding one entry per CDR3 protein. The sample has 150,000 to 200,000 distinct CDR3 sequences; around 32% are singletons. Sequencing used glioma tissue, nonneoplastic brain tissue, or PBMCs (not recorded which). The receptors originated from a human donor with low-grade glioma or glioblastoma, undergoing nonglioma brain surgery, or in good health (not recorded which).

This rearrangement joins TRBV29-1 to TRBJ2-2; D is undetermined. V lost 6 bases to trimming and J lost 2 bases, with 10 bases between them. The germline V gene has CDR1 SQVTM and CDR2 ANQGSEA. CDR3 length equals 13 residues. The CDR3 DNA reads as TGCAGCGTCAGGCAGCTTAACACCGGGGAGCTGTTTTTT. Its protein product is CSVRQLNTGELFF.

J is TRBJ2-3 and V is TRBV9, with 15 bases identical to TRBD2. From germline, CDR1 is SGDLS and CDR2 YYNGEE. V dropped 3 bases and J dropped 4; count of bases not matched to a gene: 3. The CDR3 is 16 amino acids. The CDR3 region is CASSAWTSGRADTQYF. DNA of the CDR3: TGTGCCAGCAGCGCCTGGACTAGCGGGAGGGCAGATACGCAGTATTTT.

CDR3 coding DNA: TGTGCCAGTAGTCCAAATCGACAGGGTTCCCTTCACCGAGGCTGGAATGAGCAGTTCTTC. Encoded protein: CASSPNRQGSLHRGWNEQFF. The genes are TRBV19 and TRBJ2-1; 7 bases map to TRBD1. Germline V gene data show CDR1 as LNHDA and CDR2 as SQIVND (reference sequence). This CDR3 is 20 amino acids long. J was trimmed by 7 bases and V by 5 bases; bases with no gene match: 26.

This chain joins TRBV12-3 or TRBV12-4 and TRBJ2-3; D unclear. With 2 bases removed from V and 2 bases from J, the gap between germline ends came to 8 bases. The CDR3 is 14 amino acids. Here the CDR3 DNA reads TGTGCCAGCAGTTTACAGCGAACCACAGATACGCAGTATTTT. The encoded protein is CASSLQRTTDTQYF.

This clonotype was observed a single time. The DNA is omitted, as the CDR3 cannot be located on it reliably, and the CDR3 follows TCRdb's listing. The CDR3 loop is CASSRLTTLRNIQYFGAGPEAFF. The chain uses TRBV28 and TRBJ1-1; the D segment call TRBD1 is taken from the table without a DNA check. The CDR3 is 23 amino acids in total, end residues counted. Germline loops: CDR1 MDHEN, CDR2 SYDVKM.

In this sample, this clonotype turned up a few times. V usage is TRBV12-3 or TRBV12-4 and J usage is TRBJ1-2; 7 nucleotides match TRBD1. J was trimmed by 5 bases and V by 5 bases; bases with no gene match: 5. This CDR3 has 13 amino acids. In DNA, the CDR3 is TGTGCCAGCAGTCCCCAGGGGGGTTATGGCTACACCTTC. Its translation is CASSPQGGYGYTF.

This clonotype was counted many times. As DNA, the CDR3 is TGTGCCAGCAGCCCACGGACAGGGTTCACCGGGGAGCTGTTTTTT. This sequence encodes CASSPRTGFTGELFF. V and J are TRBV7-2 and TRBJ2-2, with TRBD1 matching 8 bases. This CDR3 spans 15 amino acids. Per the germline V gene, CDR1 is SGHTA and CDR2 is FQGNSA. J was trimmed by 4 bases and V by 5 bases; bases with no gene match: 6.

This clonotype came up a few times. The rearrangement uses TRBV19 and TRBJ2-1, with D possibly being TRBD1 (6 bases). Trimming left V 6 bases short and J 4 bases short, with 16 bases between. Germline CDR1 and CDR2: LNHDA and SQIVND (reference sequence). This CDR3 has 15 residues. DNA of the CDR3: TGTGCCAGTAGAGTCAACAGGGTCGTGTACAATGAGCAGTTCTTC. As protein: CASRVNRVVYNEQFF.

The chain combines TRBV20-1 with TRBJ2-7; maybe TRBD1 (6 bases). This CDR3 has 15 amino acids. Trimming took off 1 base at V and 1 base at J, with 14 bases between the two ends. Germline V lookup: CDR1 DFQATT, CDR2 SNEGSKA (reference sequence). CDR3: CSARGQRGGSYEQYF. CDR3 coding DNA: TGCAGTGCTAGAGGTCAGAGAGGGGGTTCCTACGAGCAGTACTTC.

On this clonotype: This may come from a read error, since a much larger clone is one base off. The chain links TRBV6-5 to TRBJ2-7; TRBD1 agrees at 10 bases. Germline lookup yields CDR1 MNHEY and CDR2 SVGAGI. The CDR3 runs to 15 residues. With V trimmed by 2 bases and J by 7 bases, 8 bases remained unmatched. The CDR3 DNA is TGTGCCAGCAGTTACCGGGACAGGGGAGGGGATGAGCAGTACTTC. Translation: CASSYRDRGGDEQYF.

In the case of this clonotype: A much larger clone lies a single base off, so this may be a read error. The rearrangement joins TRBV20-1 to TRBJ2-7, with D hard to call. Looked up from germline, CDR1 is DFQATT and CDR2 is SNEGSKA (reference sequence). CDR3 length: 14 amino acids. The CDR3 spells CSARGELVSYEQHF. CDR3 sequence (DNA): TGCAGTGCTAGAGGAGAGCTAGTTAGCTACGAGCAGCACTTC.

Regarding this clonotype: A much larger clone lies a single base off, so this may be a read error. The CDR3 sequence: CASSPGETAYEQYF. Here the CDR3 DNA reads TGTGCCAGCAGCCCAGGGGAAACGGCCTACGAGCAGTACTTC. The rearrangement uses TRBV3-1 and TRBJ2-7; possible D gene TRBD1, 6 bases. CDR3 length equals 14 residues. Between the trimmed V and J ends, which lost 4 bases and 2 bases, there was a span of 12 bases. Germline assignment: CDR1 LGHDT and CDR2 YNNKEL (reference sequence).

In nucleotides, the CDR3 is TGTGCCTCCACCCGAGAGGCCGGGCTCGAGCAGTTCTTC. Its protein is CASTREAGLEQFF. The V call is TRBV10-3, the J call TRBJ2-1; D remains unclear. This CDR3 is built from 13 residues. Germline V lookup: CDR1 ENHRY, CDR2 SYGVKD. V was shortened by 11 bases and J by 10 bases, with 21 bases between the two germline ends.

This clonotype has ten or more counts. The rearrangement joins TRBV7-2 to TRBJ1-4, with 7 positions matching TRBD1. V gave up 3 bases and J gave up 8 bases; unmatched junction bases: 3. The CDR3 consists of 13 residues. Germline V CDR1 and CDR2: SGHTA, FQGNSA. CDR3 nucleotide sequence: TGTGCCAGCAGCTTTCCAGGGGGGGAAAAACTGTTTTTT. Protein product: CASSFPGGEKLFF.

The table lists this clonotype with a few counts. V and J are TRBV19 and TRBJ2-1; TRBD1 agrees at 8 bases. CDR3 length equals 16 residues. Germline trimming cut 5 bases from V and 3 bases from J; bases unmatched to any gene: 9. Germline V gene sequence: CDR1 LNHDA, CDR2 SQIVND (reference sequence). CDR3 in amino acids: CASSAGTGGDYNEQFF. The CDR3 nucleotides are TGTGCCAGTAGTGCTGGGACAGGTGGGGACTACAATGAGCAGTTCTTC.

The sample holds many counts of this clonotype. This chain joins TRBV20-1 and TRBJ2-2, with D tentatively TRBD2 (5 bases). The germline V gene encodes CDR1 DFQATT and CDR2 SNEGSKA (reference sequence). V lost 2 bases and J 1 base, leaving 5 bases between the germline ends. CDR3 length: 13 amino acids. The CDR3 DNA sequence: TGCAGTGCTAGAAGCGGGAACACCGGGGAGCTGTTTTTT. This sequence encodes CSARSGNTGELFF.

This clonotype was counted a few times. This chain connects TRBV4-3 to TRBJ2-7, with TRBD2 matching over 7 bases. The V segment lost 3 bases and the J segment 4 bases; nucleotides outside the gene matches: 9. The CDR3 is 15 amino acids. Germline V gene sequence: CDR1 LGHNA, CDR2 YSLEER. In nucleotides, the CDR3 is TGCGCCAGCAGCCAGGGCTGGGGGGGTGAATACGAGCAGTACTTC. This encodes CASSQGWGGEYEQYF.

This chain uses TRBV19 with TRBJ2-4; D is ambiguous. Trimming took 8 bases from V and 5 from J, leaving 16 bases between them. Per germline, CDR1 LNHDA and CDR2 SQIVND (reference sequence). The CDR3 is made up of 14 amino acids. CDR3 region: CASALWKDQNIQYF. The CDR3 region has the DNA TGTGCCAGTGCACTTTGGAAAGACCAAAACATTCAGTACTTC.

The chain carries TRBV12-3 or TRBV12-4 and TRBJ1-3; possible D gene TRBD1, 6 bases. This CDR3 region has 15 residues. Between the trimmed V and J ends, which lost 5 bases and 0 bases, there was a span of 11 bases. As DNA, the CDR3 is TGTGCCAGCAGTCTACAGGGCTTCTCTGGAAACACCATATATTTT. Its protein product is CASSLQGFSGNTIYF.

The chain's CDR3 is CATAGGNTDTQYF. CDR3 DNA sequence: TGTGCCACCGCGGGTGGCAACACAGATACGCAGTATTTT. This chain joins TRBV6-4 and TRBJ2-3; D is perhaps TRBD2 (5 bases). The CDR3 length is 13 residues. V was trimmed by 10 bases and J by 2 bases, leaving 13 bases between them. CDR1 and CDR2 from the germline V gene are MRHNA and SNTAGT.

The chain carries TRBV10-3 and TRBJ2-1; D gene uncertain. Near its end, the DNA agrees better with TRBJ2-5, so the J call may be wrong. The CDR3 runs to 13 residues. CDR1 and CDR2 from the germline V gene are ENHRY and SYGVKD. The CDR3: CAISPPSTETQYF. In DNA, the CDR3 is TGTGCCATCAGTCCCCCGAGCACAGAGACCCAGTACTTC.

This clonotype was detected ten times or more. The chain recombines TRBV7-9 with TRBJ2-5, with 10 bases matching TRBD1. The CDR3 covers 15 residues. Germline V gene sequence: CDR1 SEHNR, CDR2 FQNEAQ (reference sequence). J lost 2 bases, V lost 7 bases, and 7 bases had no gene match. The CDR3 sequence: CASINRDRGQETQYF. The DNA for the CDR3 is TGTGCCAGCATCAACCGGGACAGGGGACAAGAGACCCAGTACTTC.

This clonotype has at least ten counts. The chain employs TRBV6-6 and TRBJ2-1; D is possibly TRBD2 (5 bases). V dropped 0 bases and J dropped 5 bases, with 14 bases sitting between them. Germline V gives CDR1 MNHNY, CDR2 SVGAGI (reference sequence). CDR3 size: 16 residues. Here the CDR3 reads CASSYSGAGGNNEQFF. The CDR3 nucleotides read TGTGCCAGCAGTTACTCGGGAGCCGGTGGGAACAATGAGCAGTTCTTC.

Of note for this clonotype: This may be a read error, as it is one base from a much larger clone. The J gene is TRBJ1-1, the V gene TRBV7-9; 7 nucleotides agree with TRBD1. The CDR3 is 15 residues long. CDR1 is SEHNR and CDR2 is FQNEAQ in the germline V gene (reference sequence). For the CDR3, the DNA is TGTGCCAGCAGCTTAGGGGACAGACCTAACAATGAAGCTTTCTTT. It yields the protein CASSLGDRPNNEAFF.

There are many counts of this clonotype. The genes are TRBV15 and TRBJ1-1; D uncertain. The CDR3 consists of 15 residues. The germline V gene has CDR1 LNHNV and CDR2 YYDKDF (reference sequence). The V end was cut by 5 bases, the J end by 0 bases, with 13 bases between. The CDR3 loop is CATSGSIGLNTEAFF. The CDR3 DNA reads TGTGCCACCAGCGGCAGCATAGGATTGAACACTGAAGCTTTCTTT.

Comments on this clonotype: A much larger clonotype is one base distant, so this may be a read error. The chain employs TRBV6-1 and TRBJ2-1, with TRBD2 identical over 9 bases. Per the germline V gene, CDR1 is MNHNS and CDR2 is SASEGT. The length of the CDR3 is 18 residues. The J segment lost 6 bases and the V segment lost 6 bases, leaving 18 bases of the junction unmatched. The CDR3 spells CASRKQPLAGFSGNEQFF. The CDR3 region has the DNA TGTGCCAGCAGAAAACAGCCGCTAGCGGGATTCTCTGGCAATGAGCAGTTCTTC.

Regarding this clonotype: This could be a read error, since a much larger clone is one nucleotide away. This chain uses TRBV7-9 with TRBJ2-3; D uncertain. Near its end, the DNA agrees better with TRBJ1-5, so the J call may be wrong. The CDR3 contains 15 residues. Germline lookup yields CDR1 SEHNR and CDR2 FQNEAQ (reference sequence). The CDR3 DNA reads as TGTGCCAGCAGCTTGGGCAGAACTAGCACAGATACGCAGCATTTT. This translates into CASSLGRTSTDTQHF.

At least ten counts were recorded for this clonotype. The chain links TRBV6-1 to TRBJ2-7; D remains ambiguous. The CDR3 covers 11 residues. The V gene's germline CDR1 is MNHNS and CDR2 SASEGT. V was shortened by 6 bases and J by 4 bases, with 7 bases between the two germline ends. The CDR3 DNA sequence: TGTGCCAGCAGGAACAGTTACGAGCAGTACTTC. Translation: CASRNSYEQYF.

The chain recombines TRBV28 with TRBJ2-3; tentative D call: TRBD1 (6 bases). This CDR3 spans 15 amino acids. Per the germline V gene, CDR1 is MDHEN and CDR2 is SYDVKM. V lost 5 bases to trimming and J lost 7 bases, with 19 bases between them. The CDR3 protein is CASSLVGRGENTQYF. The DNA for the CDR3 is TGTGCCAGCAGTCTAGTCGGCAGGGGAGAAAATACGCAGTATTTT.

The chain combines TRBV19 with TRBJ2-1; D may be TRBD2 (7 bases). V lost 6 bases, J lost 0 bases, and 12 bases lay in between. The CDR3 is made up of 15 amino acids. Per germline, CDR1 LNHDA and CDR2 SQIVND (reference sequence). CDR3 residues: CASRGGGSSYNEQFF. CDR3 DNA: TGTGCCAGTAGAGGGGGAGGGAGCTCCTACAATGAGCAGTTCTTC.

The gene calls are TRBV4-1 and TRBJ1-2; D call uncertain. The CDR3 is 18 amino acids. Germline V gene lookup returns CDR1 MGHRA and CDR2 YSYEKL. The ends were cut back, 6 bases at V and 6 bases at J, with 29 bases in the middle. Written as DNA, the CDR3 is TGCGCCAGCAGTTCAAGGTTGCTTGCGGTAGGCTCTCGGGATGGCTACACCTTC. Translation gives CASSSRLLAVGSRDGYTF.

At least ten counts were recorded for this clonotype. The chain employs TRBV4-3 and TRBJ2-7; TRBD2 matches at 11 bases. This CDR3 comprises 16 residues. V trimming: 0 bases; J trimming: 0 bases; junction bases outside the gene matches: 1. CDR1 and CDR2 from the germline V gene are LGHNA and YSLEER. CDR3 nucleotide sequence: TGCGCCAGCAGCCAAGATCTAGCGGGAGGCTCCTACGAGCAGTACTTC. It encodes CASSQDLAGGSYEQYF.